The 14 T cell receptor beta chains below were found in one sample sequenced in a study of cytomegalovirus exposure and HLA in healthy donors. Primers for the PCR totalled 60 Vbeta and 13 Jbeta. TCRdb keeps only in-frame clones here, not all; method: immunoSEQ multiplex PCR. The profile covers 90,000 to 150,000 clones, with approximately 84% appearing a single time and less than 0.25% taken by the ten largest. The sample taken for sequencing was PBMCs. The receptors stem from a man aged 50-59 years in good health and CMV-seronegative.

The chain employs TRBV5-4 and TRBJ1-4; 8 bases align to TRBD1. Germline CDR1 reads SGHNT; CDR2 reads YYREEE (reference sequence). V lost 3 bases to trimming and J lost 4 bases; unmatched junction nucleotides: 11. The CDR3 spans 17 residues. The CDR3 spells CASSSGPGQGHNEKLFF. The CDR3 bases are TGTGCCAGCAGCTCAGGTCCCGGACAGGGCCATAATGAAAAACTGTTTTTT.

Here the CDR3 DNA reads TGCGCCAGCAGTCCGGGACAGGGGGTGGTTGGCTACACCTTC. Protein: CASSPGQGVVGYTF. The chain is built from TRBV10-2 and TRBJ1-2; 11 bases map to TRBD1. V lost 5 bases and J lost 7; bases outside the gene matches: 6. This CDR3 comprises 14 residues. Per the germline V gene, CDR1 is WSHSY and CDR2 is SAAADI.

There are a few counts of this clone. This chain links TRBV6-5 with TRBJ1-1; possibly TRBD1 for D (5 bases). The germline CDR1 and CDR2 sequences are MNHEY and SVGAGI. With 0 bases removed from V and 4 bases from J, the gap between germline ends came to 6 bases. The CDR3 is 13 amino acids. For the CDR3, the DNA is TGTGCCAGCAGTTACTCAGGGGCCACTGAAGCTTTCTTT. Translation gives CASSYSGATEAFF.

This clone was counted once. The chain is built from TRBV19 and TRBJ2-2; 12 bases are shared with TRBD2. CDR3 length: 16 amino acids. The J segment lost 6 bases and the V segment lost 4 bases, leaving 6 bases of the junction unmatched. The germline CDR1 and CDR2 sequences are LNHDA and SQIVND (reference sequence). This CDR3 is CASSTSSGRASGELFF. DNA for the CDR3: TGTGCCAGTAGTACCTCTAGCGGGAGGGCCTCCGGGGAGCTGTTTTTT.

This chain connects TRBV9 to TRBJ1-2, with D uncertain. Trimming pared 0 bases from V and 4 bases from J, leaving 7 bases between. Per the germline V gene, CDR1 is SGDLS and CDR2 is YYNGEE. The CDR3 has 13 residues. CDR3 nucleotides: TGTGCCAGCAGCGTAGGACACATCTATGGCTACACCTTC. Its translation is CASSVGHIYGYTF.

This chain joins TRBV5-1 and TRBJ2-7; D gene ambiguous. Trimming took off 3 bases at V and 1 base at J, with 8 bases between the two ends. Germline assignment: CDR1 SGHRS and CDR2 YFSETQ. The CDR3 sequence is 13 residues long. CDR3 amino acids: CASSSPSSYEQYF. CDR3 nucleotide sequence: TGCGCCAGCAGCTCCCCCTCGTCCTACGAGCAGTACTTC.

This sequence joins TRBV5-4 and TRBJ1-2, with 8 nucleotides matching TRBD1. Germline V gene data show CDR1 as SGHNT and CDR2 as YYREEE (reference sequence). The CDR3 extends over 13 amino acids. Losses at the gene ends were 2 bases for V and 8 bases for J; bases not matched to a gene: 5. CDR3 in DNA: TGTGCCAGCAGCTTCCGGACAGGGAAAGGCTACACCTTC. Protein: CASSFRTGKGYTF.

The J gene is TRBJ2-5, the V gene TRBV2, with a possible D match to TRBD2 (5 bases). The better agreement between TRBJ2-7 and the DNA end casts doubt on the J call. CDR1 SNHLY and CDR2 FYNNEI come from the germline V gene. The CDR3 sequence is 13 residues long. In nucleotides, the CDR3 is TGTGCCAGCGACGAGAGGGTCACCTACGAGCAGTACTTC. It yields the protein CASDERVTYEQYF.

This sequence joins TRBV7-9 and TRBJ2-7; 7 nucleotides agree with TRBD2. The V gene end was trimmed by 5 bases and the J gene end by 0 bases; junction bases not matched to a gene: 10. The length of the CDR3 is 16 residues. Per germline, CDR1 SEHNR and CDR2 FQNEAQ (reference sequence). The CDR3 region is CASSQPAGTDSYEQYF. The DNA of the CDR3 is TGTGCCAGCAGCCAACCAGCGGGGACGGACTCCTACGAGCAGTACTTC.

This chain's CDR3 is CASSPRRGSGNEQFF. CDR3 in DNA: TGTGCCAGCTCACCACGCAGGGGGTCGGGAAATGAGCAGTTCTTC. The rearrangement links TRBV18 to TRBJ2-1; TRBD1 aligns across 7 bases. CDR1 KGHSH and CDR2 LQKENI come from the germline V gene. Trimming cost V 1 base and J 7 bases; bases outside gene matches: 7. The CDR3 runs to 15 residues.

V gene TRBV4-1 combines with J gene TRBJ2-7; no clear D gene. This CDR3 has 16 residues. V was shortened by 0 bases and J by 5 bases, with 17 bases between the two germline ends. Germline V gene sequence: CDR1 MGHRA, CDR2 YSYEKL. The CDR3 reads CASSQEQARGTDEQYF. The CDR3 bases are TGCGCCAGCAGCCAAGAACAAGCGAGAGGCACGGACGAGCAGTACTTC.

This chain connects TRBV27 to TRBJ2-3, with 8 bases that match TRBD2. This CDR3 comprises 15 residues. Losses at the gene ends were 6 bases for V and 6 bases for J; bases not matched to a gene: 11. Germline V gene sequence: CDR1 MNHEY, CDR2 SMNVEV (reference sequence). In DNA form, the CDR3 reads TGTGCCAGCAGAACAACCCGGGGGGGTCAGGATACGCAGTATTTT. Translating gives CASRTTRGGQDTQYF.

The chain combines TRBV9 with TRBJ1-1; 11 positions match TRBD1. V shed 0 bases, J shed 4 bases, and the junction held 5 bases outside the gene matches. The CDR3 consists of 16 residues. Germline CDR1 reads SGDLS; CDR2 reads YYNGEE. The CDR3 bases are TGTGCCAGCAGCGTAGCTTCCGGGACAGGGGGCACTGAAGCTTTCTTT. This gives the protein CASSVASGTGGTEAFF. The whole variable domain, filled in from reference TRBV9 and TRBJ1-1, reads DSGVTQTPKHLITATGQRVTLRCSPRSGDLSVYWYQQSLDQGLQFLIQYYNGEERAKGNILERFSAQQFPDLHSELNLSSLELGDSALYFCASSVASGTGGTEAFFGQGTRLTVV.

The chain employs TRBV2 and TRBJ2-5; D might be TRBD2 (5 bases). The ends were cut back, 4 bases at V and 0 bases at J, with 9 bases in the middle. Germline V lookup: CDR1 SNHLY, CDR2 FYNNEI. The CDR3 covers 14 residues. The CDR3 loop reads CASSGIAHQETQYF. CDR3 DNA sequence: TGTGCCAGCAGTGGAATAGCGCACCAAGAGACCCAGTACTTC. Variable domain in full (rest from reference TRBV2 and TRBJ2-5): EPEVTQTPSHQVTQMGQEVILRCVPISNHLYFYWYRQILGQKVEFLVSFYNNEISEKSEIFDDQFSVERPDGSNFTLKIRSTKLEDSAMYFCASSGIAHQETQYFGPGTRLLVL.